This T cell receptor (beta chain) was retrieved from a study of shared clonotypes between healthy human individuals. Study observations and caveats: Between a few donors, naive CD4 clonotypes were shared at a level of approximately 5%. Sampling included only blood; tissue repertoires likely differ. Clonotypes not shared had lower generation probabilities than those common to all four donors.

CDR1 is MDHEN, CDR2 SYDVKM, per germline. This CDR3 has 15 residues. V gave up 6 bases and J gave up 0 bases, with 11 bases separating them. Here immunoSEQ multiplex PCR was the method, and the copy in TCRdb shows in-frame clones only, minus some. The table shows nearly 1 million clones, with roughly 72% occurring only once. CD4+ cell separation produced CD45RA+ naive and CD45RA-negative memory subsets. With regard to this clone: What it binds is not known. It is likely a read error: a sequence one base away is far more abundant. This sample includes further DNA sequences coding for the same CDR3.

This clonotype was sampled from a man between 18 and 35 years old in good health. The chain uses TRBV28 and TRBJ1-4; D unresolved. The sequencing input was memory CD4+ T cells sorted from blood. As to subset: CD45RA-negative fraction. The CDR3 region has the DNA TGTGCCAGCAGCTTCCAAACTCCAACTAATGAAAAACTGTTTTTT. It codes for CASSFQTPTNEKLFF.